This T cell receptor (beta chain) is drawn from a study of blood T cell repertoires in COVID-19. Produced via immunoSEQ multiplex PCR; TCRdb's table is partial and in-frame only. Of about 82,000 clones listed, under 90% are singletons. The CDR3 totals 14 residues. Germline V gives CDR1 MNHEY, CDR2 SMNVEV (reference sequence). J gave up 4 bases and V 5 bases, and 4 bases lay outside the gene matches. This chain joins TRBV27 and TRBJ2-3, with TRBD2 identical over 9 bases. The sample was peripheral blood. The sequence was obtained from a woman aged 40 to 50 with active or convalescent COVID-19. The CDR3 DNA sequence: TGTGCCAGCAGTCCTAGCGGGAAGGCAGATACGCAGTATTTT. This sequence encodes CASSPSGKADTQYF.